This T cell receptor (beta chain) was observed in a study of T cell responses to AZD1222 COVID-19 vaccine. TCRdb's table, derived via immunoSEQ multiplex PCR, lists solely in-frame clones and lacks some. The table has under 150,000 clones, about nine tenths seen once. The V and J ends lost 0 bases and 4 bases respectively, with 9 bases between them. CDR1 MNHEY and CDR2 SMNVEV come from the germline V gene (reference sequence). This CDR3 has 14 residues. This rearrangement joins TRBV27 to TRBJ1-2; the D is unclear. The origin of this receptor is an adult who received the AZD1222 COVID-19 vaccine. The specimen was peripheral blood, collected 28 days after the second AZD1222 dose. The CDR3 nucleotides are TGTGCCAGCAGTTTATCGAACTTAGGCTATGGCTACACCTTC. Protein sequence: CASSLSNLGYGYTF.